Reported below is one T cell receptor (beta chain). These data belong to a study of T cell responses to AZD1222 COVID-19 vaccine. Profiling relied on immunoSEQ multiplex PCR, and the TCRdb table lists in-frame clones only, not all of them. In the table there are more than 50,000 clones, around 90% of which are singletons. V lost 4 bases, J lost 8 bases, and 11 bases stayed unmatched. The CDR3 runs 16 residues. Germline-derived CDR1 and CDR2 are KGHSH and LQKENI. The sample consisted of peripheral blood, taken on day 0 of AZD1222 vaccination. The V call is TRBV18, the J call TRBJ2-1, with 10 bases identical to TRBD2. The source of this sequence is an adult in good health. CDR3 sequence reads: CASSLDLALAGHEQFF. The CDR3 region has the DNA TGTGCCAGCTCACTTGACCTCGCACTAGCGGGGCATGAGCAGTTCTTC.